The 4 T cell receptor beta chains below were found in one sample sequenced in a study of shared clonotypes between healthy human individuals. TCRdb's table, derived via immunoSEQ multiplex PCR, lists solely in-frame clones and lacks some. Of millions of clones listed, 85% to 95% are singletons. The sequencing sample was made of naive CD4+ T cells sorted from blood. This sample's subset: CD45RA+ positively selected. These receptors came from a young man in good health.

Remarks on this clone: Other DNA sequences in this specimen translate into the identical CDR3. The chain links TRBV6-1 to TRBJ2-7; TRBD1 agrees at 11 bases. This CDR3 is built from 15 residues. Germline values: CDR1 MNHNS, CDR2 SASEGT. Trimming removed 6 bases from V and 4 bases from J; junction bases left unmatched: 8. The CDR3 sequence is CASRPGTGGSYEQYF. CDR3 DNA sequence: TGTGCCAGCAGACCAGGGACAGGGGGATCTTACGAGCAGTACTTC.

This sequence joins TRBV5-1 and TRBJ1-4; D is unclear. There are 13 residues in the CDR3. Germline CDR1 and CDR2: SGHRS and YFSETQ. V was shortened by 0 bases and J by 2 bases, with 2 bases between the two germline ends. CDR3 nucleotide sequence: TGCGCCAGCAGCTTGGGCACTAATGAAAAACTGTTTTTT. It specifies CASSLGTNEKLFF.

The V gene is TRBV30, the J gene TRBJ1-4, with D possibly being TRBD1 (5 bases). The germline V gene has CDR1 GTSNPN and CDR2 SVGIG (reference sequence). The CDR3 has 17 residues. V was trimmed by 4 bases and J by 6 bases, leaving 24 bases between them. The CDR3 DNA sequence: TGTGCCTGGACCCAAGGGACGTATAACAACTGGGATGAAAAACTGTTTTTT. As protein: CAWTQGTYNNWDEKLFF.

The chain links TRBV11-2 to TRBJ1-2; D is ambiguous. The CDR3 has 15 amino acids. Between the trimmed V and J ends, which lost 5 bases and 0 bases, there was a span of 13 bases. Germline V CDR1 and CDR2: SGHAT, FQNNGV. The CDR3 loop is CASSPSGSSNYGYTF. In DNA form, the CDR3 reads TGTGCCAGCAGCCCTAGTGGCAGCTCTAACTATGGCTACACCTTC.